Below, 10 T cell receptor beta chains from the same sample are listed, as sequenced in a study of control samples from healthy donors and cancer patients. Generated by immunoSEQ multiplex PCR, the TCRdb table keeps only in-frame clones and is missing some. The data hold about 130,000 clones, with approximately 89% observed a single time. Sequencing was performed on blood. The receptor source for this set is a man younger than 35 in good health.

The chain couples TRBV20-1 to TRBJ1-1; no definite D call. V lost 7 bases and J 1 base, leaving 7 bases between the germline ends. This CDR3 spans 11 amino acids. Looked up from germline, CDR1 is DFQATT and CDR2 is SNEGSKA (reference sequence). This CDR3 is CSGARNTEAFF. The CDR3 nucleotides are TGCAGTGGGGCCCGGAACACTGAAGCTTTCTTT.

This chain connects TRBV20-1 to TRBJ1-2; the D is unclear. The CDR3 contains 11 residues. V was shortened by 5 bases and J by 8 bases, with 12 bases between the two germline ends. Germline lookup yields CDR1 DFQATT and CDR2 SNEGSKA (reference sequence). DNA of the CDR3: TGCAGTGCTTTCAGGCGGGTCGGCTACACCTTC. Its protein is CSAFRRVGYTF.

This clone was detected only once. The V call is TRBV5-1, the J call TRBJ2-7; possibly TRBD1 or TRBD2 for D (6 bases each). Per germline, CDR1 SGHRS and CDR2 YFSETQ. V was cut by 7 bases and J by 0 bases, with 14 bases left in between. This CDR3 comprises 14 residues. The CDR3 region has the DNA TGCGCCAGCCGCGGGACAACTTCCTCCTACGAGCAGTACTTC. Protein: CASRGTTSSYEQYF.

CDR3 amino acids: CASSPGGGKTEAFF. CDR3 sequence (DNA): TGTGCCAGCAGCCCGGGGGGAGGAAAAACTGAAGCTTTCTTT. The rearrangement uses TRBV27 and TRBJ1-1; perhaps TRBD1 as D (5 bases). In germline, CDR1 is MNHEY, CDR2 SMNVEV (reference sequence). The CDR3 covers 14 residues. Trimming left V 6 bases short and J 5 bases short, with 16 bases between.

CDR3 in amino acids: CASSLDGGVDTQYF. The CDR3 region has the DNA TGTGCCAGCAGCTTGGACGGGGGGGTGGATACGCAGTATTTT. This rearrangement joins TRBV5-4 to TRBJ2-3; 8 bases are shared with TRBD2. The trim removed 0 bases at V and 6 bases at J, leaving 3 bases unmatched. The CDR3 is 14 residues long. CDR1 and CDR2 from the germline V gene are SGHNT and YYREEE (reference sequence).

The rearrangement links TRBV19 to TRBJ1-1; TRBD1 aligns across 10 bases. V lost 7 bases and J lost 1; bases outside the gene matches: 6. The germline V gene has CDR1 LNHDA and CDR2 SQIVND (reference sequence). This CDR3 is 15 amino acids long. In DNA, the CDR3 is TGTGCCAGTATCCCGACAGGGGGCTCGAACACTGAAGCTTTCTTT. Protein sequence: CASIPTGGSNTEAFF.

The CDR3: CASSLSAGALTEAFF. The CDR3 DNA reads as TGTGCCAGCAGTTTATCGGCAGGGGCCCTGACTGAAGCTTTCTTT. The chain couples TRBV27 to TRBJ1-1; maybe TRBD1 (6 bases). Germline CDR1 and CDR2: MNHEY and SMNVEV (reference sequence). CDR3 length equals 15 residues. Trimming cost V 0 bases and J 5 bases, with 13 bases left between them.

The CDR3 DNA follows: TGTGCCACCCAAAAGACGGGTTCGAACACTGAAGCTTTCTTT. Its translation is CATQKTGSNTEAFF. The chain is built from TRBV2 and TRBJ1-1; no clear D. There are 14 residues in the CDR3. Germline CDR1 SNHLY, CDR2 FYNNEI. Between the trimmed V and J ends, which lost 10 bases and 1 base, there was a span of 16 bases.

The gene calls are TRBV5-1 and TRBJ2-1; either TRBD1 or TRBD2 may supply D (5 bases each). CDR3 length: 11 amino acids. The V gene lost 3 bases and the J gene lost 7 bases, with 5 bases spanning the gap. The germline V gene has CDR1 SGHRS and CDR2 YFSETQ. The CDR3 reads CASSWGNEQFF. As DNA, the CDR3 is TGCGCCAGCAGCTGGGGGAATGAGCAGTTCTTC. The full variable domain, its missing parts supplied by reference TRBV5-1 and TRBJ2-1, is KAGVTQTPRYLIKTRGQQVTLSCSPISGHRSVSWYQQTPGQGLQFLFEYFSETQRNKGNFPGRFSGRQFSNSRSEMNVSTLELGDSALYLCASSWGNEQFFGPGTRLTVL.

The chain is built from TRBV6-1 and TRBJ1-1; 8 bases map to TRBD1. Germline values: CDR1 MNHNS, CDR2 SASEGT. The CDR3 consists of 16 residues. V was pared by 4 bases and J by 4 bases, with 11 bases of the junction left unmatched. CDR3 nucleotides: TGTGCCAGCAGTGCGTTCCCGGACAGGGCAGGCACTGAAGCTTTCTTT. It translates to CASSAFPDRAGTEAFF.